The rows below give T cell receptor beta chains drawn from one sample of a study of blood T cell repertoires in COVID-19. TCRdb's table, derived via immunoSEQ multiplex PCR, lists solely in-frame clones and lacks some. The sample lists more than 200,000 clones; 80% to 90% were seen once. Source material: peripheral blood. The receptors were gathered from a man aged 80 or over with acute or convalescent COVID-19. Each CDR3 is given with its conserved first and last residue. Each record gives: J gene, V gene, CDR3 protein.

j_gene: TRBJ2-3
v_gene: TRBV5-4
CDR3aa: CASSKLATDTQYF

j_gene: TRBJ2-2
v_gene: TRBV3-1/TRBV3-2
CDR3aa: CASRPRGRNTGELFF

j_gene: TRBJ1-2
v_gene: TRBV3-1/TRBV3-2
CDR3aa: CASSHPLGTGTYGYTF

j_gene: TRBJ2-2
v_gene: TRBV25-1
CDR3aa: CASSDTWTGGWDGELFF

j_gene: TRBJ1-3
v_gene: TRBV11-2
CDR3aa: CASSLFAGGIGNTIYF

j_gene: TRBJ2-1
v_gene: TRBV3-1/TRBV3-2
CDR3aa: CASSQDNRADEQFF

j_gene: TRBJ1-4
v_gene: TRBV7-9
CDR3aa: CAATGVGEKLFF

j_gene: TRBJ1-3
v_gene: TRBV18
CDR3aa: CASSPGTGSSGNTIYF

j_gene: TRBJ1-1
v_gene: TRBV10-3
CDR3aa: CAISDPDRNTEAFF

j_gene: TRBJ2-2
v_gene: TRBV9
CDR3aa: CASSGLGQGNTGELFF

j_gene: TRBJ1-5
v_gene: TRBV28
CDR3aa: CATGGRQPQHF

j_gene: TRBJ1-5
v_gene: TRBV21-1
CDR3aa: CASSGGTVGNQPQHF

j_gene: TRBJ1-1
v_gene: TRBV18
CDR3aa: CASSPLDRGHTEAFF

j_gene: TRBJ1-2
v_gene: TRBV5-6
CDR3aa: CASSSGQANYGYTF

j_gene: TRBJ2-2
v_gene: TRBV7-2
CDR3aa: CASSLEGGANTGELFF

j_gene: TRBJ2-7
v_gene: TRBV7-9
CDR3aa: CASSLDSNSYEQYF

j_gene: TRBJ1-1
v_gene: TRBV19
CDR3aa: CASSEAFGGEAFF

j_gene: TRBJ1-1
v_gene: TRBV5-1
CDR3aa: CASSLIPLRDEAFF

j_gene: TRBJ2-7
v_gene: TRBV29-1
CDR3aa: CSVITTYEQYF

j_gene: TRBJ1-6
v_gene: TRBV5-1
CDR3aa: CASSLDFGTGDSPLHF

j_gene: TRBJ2-7
v_gene: TRBV6-2/TRBV6-3
CDR3aa: CASSQLRGKQYF

j_gene: TRBJ2-1
v_gene: TRBV19
CDR3aa: CASRDRSYNEQFF

j_gene: TRBJ1-1
v_gene: TRBV19
CDR3aa: CASSIDRGPTEAFF

j_gene: TRBJ1-3
v_gene: TRBV5-5
CDR3aa: CASSHFNYRTGSGNTIYF

j_gene: TRBJ2-3
v_gene: TRBV6-5
CDR3aa: CASRVTSGGIDTQYF

j_gene: TRBJ2-2
v_gene: TRBV19
CDR3aa: CASSPSLTANTGELFF

j_gene: TRBJ2-7
v_gene: TRBV9
CDR3aa: CASSGGTSGTYEQYF

j_gene: TRBJ1-6
v_gene: TRBV11-2
CDR3aa: CASSLSSSYNSPLHF

j_gene: TRBJ2-1
v_gene: TRBV25-1
CDR3aa: CASKGQGAYNEQFF

j_gene: TRBJ1-2
v_gene: TRBV18
CDR3aa: CASSPPGRGGYTF

j_gene: TRBJ1-1
v_gene: TRBV19
CDR3aa: CASSRGTVMNTEAFF

j_gene: TRBJ2-2
v_gene: TRBV19
CDR3aa: CASSPPGTGDTGELFF

j_gene: TRBJ1-4
v_gene: TRBV2
CDR3aa: CASSEAGQGGEKLFF

j_gene: TRBJ2-2
v_gene: TRBV19
CDR3aa: CASKTVGVNTGELFF

j_gene: TRBJ1-1
v_gene: TRBV7-9
CDR3aa: CASSLMAGDTEAFF

j_gene: TRBJ2-3
v_gene: TRBV9
CDR3aa: CASSVRPERGIRTDTQYF

j_gene: TRBJ2-5
v_gene: TRBV24-1
CDR3aa: CATSSMTGDETQYF

j_gene: TRBJ2-1
v_gene: TRBV15
CDR3aa: CATSRVVDSSYNEQFF

j_gene: TRBJ2-5
v_gene: TRBV4-1
CDR3aa: CASSQPLGSGTSGDQETQYF

j_gene: TRBJ2-7
v_gene: TRBV4-3
CDR3aa: CASSQDRVRGEQYF

j_gene: TRBJ1-2
v_gene: TRBV11-2
CDR3aa: CASSLEVFGNYGYTF

j_gene: TRBJ2-2
v_gene: TRBV5-4
CDR3aa: CASSPSRAENTGELFF

j_gene: TRBJ2-3
v_gene: TRBV5-1
CDR3aa: CASSWGQSSTDTQYF

j_gene: TRBJ1-1
v_gene: TRBV25-1
CDR3aa: CASRGTASPEAFF

j_gene: TRBJ1-2
v_gene: TRBV9
CDR3aa: CASSVGAGGTNYGYTF

j_gene: TRBJ2-2
v_gene: TRBV6-5
CDR3aa: CASILDRGSAGELFF

j_gene: TRBJ1-1
v_gene: TRBV28
CDR3aa: CAATPGTGTMNTEAFF

j_gene: TRBJ2-3
v_gene: TRBV7-9
CDR3aa: CASSFGTGGRGHTDTQYF

j_gene: TRBJ2-1
v_gene: TRBV28
CDR3aa: CASSFGGVSYNEQFF

j_gene: TRBJ1-2
v_gene: TRBV7-9
CDR3aa: CASTPRQQGIFYGYTF

j_gene: TRBJ1-2
v_gene: TRBV9
CDR3aa: CASSVGTGNYGYTF

j_gene: TRBJ1-3
v_gene: TRBV19
CDR3aa: CASSTGTGDGNTIYF

j_gene: TRBJ2-1
v_gene: TRBV19
CDR3aa: CASRRDFGEQFF

j_gene: TRBJ2-7
v_gene: TRBV3-1/TRBV3-2
CDR3aa: CASSLGLAGEKQYF

j_gene: TRBJ2-2
v_gene: TRBV28
CDR3aa: CASSFIKRGANTGELFF